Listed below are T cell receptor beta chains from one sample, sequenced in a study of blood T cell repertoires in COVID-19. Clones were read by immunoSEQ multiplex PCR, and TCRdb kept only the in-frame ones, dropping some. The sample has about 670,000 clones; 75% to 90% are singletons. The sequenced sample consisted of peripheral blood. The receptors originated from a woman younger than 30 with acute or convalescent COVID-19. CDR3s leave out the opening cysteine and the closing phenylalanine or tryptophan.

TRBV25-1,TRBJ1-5,ASSGVGGNQPQH
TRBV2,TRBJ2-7,ASRPGQGVYEQY
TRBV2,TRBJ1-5,ASSGTGGEYQPQH
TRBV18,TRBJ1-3,ASSPEGRSGNTIY
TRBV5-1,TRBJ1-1,ASSSTGLSTEAF
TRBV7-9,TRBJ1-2,ASSARTGRDGYT
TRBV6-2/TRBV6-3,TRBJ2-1,ASSYSTSRPTYNEQF
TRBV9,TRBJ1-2,ASSTLDRVYGYT
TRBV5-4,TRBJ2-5,ASSPGTGLETQY
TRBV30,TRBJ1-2,AWRRVRGNGYT
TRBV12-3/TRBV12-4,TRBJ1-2,ASSFSRVGYT
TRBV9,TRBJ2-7,ASSPQGAIPYEQY
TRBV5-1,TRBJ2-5,ASSLATGGLGAQY
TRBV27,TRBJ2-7,ASSRTATLPYEQY
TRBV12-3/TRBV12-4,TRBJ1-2,ASSPYRYGYT
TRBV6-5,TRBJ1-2,AARYGGAPDYGYT
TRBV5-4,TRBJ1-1,AEGGIGTEAF
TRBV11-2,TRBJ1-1,ASSLGTGMNTEAF
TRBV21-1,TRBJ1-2,ASSKVGWEDSTGRGYT
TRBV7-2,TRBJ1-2,ASSSNGQGYGYT
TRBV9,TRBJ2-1,ASSPRDNEQF
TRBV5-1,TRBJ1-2,ASSSRIGPPNYGYT
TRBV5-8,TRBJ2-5,ASSLEGTTKTQY
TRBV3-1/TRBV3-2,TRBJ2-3,ASSQDGARADTQY
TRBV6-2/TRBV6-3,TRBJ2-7,ASSATLIYEQY
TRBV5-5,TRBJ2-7,ASRTTSGGAYEQY